These 5 T cell receptor beta chains were all obtained from the same sample, sequenced in a study of CD8+CD57+ T cells in acquired aplastic anemia. Researchers used genomic DNA as the template to profile TCR beta VDJ and CDR3. Using its own MiXCR run on the reads, TCRdb lists one record per CDR3 protein. The sample lists over 150,000 distinct CDR3 sequences; around 45% were seen once. The sample comprised sorted CD4+, CD8+, or CD8+CD57+ T cells (not recorded which) from PBMCs. These receptors were taken from a human donor in good health.

The chain links TRBV14 to TRBJ2-7, with D possibly being TRBD1 (5 bases). CDR3 length: 14 residues. The V gene's germline CDR1 is SGHDN and CDR2 FVKESK. V gave up 3 bases and J gave up 4 bases, with 13 bases separating them. CDR3 region: CASSQGQGLYEQYF. CDR3 sequence (DNA): TGTGCCAGCAGCCAGGGGCAGGGTCTGTACGAGCAGTACTTC.

Comment on this clonotype: This may arise from a read error, as a much more abundant clone is one base away. The rearrangement joins TRBV11-2 to TRBJ2-7, with 7 bases identical to TRBD2. From germline, CDR1 is SGHAT and CDR2 FQNNGV. The CDR3 spans 14 residues. CDR3 sequence (DNA): TGTGCCAGCAGCGAGTGGACTAGGGGCTACGAGCAGCACTTC. Translating it yields CASSEWTRGYEQHF.

In this sample, this clonotype turned up many times. The chain couples TRBV20-1 to TRBJ2-3; possibly TRBD2 for D (5 bases). The V gene's germline CDR1 is DFQATT and CDR2 SNEGSKA (reference sequence). The CDR3 spans 12 residues. V shed 6 bases and J shed 0 bases, with 7 bases lying between them. CDR3 sequence: CSARESTDTQYF. Here the CDR3 DNA reads TGCAGTGCAAGGGAGAGCACAGATACGCAGTATTTT.

This clonotype was seen many times. The chain combines TRBV6-1 with TRBJ1-3; D remains ambiguous. The length of the CDR3 is 15 residues. In germline, CDR1 is MNHNS, CDR2 SASEGT. Trimming removed 5 bases from V and 0 bases from J, with 11 bases in between. The CDR3 nucleotides are TGTGCCAGCAGTCTTAACTGGGGCTCTGGAAACACCATATATTTT. Amino acids: CASSLNWGSGNTIYF.

The chain couples TRBV7-8 to TRBJ2-7, with 8 bases matching TRBD1. The CDR3 is 13 residues long. With V trimmed by 9 bases and J by 0 bases, 4 bases remained unmatched. CDR1 SGHVS and CDR2 FQNEAQ come from the germline V gene. DNA of the CDR3: TGTGCCAGTCGACAGGGGAGCTCCTACGAGCAGTACTTC. Translating it yields CASRQGSSYEQYF.